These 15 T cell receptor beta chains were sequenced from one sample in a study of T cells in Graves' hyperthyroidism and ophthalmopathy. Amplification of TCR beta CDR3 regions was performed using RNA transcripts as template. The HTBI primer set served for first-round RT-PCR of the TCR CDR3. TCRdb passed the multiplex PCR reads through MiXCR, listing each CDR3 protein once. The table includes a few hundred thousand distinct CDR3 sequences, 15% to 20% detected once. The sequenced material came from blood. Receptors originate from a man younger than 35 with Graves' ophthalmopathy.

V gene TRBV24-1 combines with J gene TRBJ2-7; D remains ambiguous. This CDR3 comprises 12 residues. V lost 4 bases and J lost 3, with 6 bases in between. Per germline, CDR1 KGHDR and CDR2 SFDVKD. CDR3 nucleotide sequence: TGTGCCACCAGTGAGAGTGGCTACGAGCAGTACTTC. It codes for CATSESGYEQYF.

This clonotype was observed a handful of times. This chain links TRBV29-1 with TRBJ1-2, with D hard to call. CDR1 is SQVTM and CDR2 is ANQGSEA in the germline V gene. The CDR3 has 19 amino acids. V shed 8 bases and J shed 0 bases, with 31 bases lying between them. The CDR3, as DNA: TGCAGCCCTCTCGCCCCCAAATGGTCGTCGGATTTACCTAACTATGGCTACACCTTC. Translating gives CSPLAPKWSSDLPNYGYTF.

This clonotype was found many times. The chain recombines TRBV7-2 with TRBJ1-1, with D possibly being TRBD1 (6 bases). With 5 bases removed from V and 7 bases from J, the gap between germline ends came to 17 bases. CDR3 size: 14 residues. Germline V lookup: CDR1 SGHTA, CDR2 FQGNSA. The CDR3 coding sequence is TGTGCCAGCAGCCCCGCGGGGGGGGCGGTTGAAGCTTTCTTT. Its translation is CASSPAGGAVEAFF.

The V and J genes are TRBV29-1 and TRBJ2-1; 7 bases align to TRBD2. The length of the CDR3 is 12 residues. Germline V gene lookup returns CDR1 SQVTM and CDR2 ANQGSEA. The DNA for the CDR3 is TGCAGGGGGGGGGGGGACTACAATGAGCAGTTCTTC. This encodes CRGGGDYNEQFF.

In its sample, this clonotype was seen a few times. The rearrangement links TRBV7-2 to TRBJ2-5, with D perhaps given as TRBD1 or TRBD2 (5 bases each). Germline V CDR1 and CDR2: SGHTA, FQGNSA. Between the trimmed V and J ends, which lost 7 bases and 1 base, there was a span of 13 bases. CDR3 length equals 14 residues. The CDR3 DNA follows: TGTGCCAGCACCCCAAGAGGGGTCCAAGAGACCCAGTACTTC. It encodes CASTPRGVQETQYF.

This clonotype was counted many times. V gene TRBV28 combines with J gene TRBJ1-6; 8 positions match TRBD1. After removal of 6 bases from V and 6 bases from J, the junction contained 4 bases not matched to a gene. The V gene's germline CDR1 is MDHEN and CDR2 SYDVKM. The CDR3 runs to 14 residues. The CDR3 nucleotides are TGTGCCAGCAGGGTGGACAGGGTTAATTCACCCCTCCACTTT. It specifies CASRVDRVNSPLHF.

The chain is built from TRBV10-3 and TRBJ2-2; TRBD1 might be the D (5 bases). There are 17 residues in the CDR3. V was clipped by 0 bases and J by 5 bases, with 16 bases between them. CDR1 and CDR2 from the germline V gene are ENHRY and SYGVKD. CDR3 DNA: TGTGCCATCAGTGAGTCTGACAGCTCTCCGGTGACCGGGGAGCTGTTTTTT. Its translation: CAISESDSSPVTGELFF.

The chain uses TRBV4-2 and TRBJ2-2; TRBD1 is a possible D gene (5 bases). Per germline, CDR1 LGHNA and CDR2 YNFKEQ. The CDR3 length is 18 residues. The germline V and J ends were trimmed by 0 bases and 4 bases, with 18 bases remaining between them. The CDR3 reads CASSQEGRVFTSTGELFF. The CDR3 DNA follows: TGTGCCAGCAGCCAAGAGGGCAGGGTTTTTACGAGCACCGGGGAGCTGTTTTTT.

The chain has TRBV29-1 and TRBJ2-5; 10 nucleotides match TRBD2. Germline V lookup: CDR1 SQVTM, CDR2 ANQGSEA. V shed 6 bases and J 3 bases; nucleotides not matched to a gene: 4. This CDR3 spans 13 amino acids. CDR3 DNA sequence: TGCAGCGTCAGCGGGGGGGGTAAAGAGACCCAGTACTTC. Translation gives CSVSGGGKETQYF.

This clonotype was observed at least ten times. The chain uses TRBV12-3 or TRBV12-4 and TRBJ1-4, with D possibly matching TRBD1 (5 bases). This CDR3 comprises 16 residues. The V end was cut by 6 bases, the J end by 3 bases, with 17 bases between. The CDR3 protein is CASSPPLGGANEKLFF. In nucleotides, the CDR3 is TGTGCCAGCAGCCCGCCACTTGGGGGGGCTAATGAAAAACTGTTTTTT.

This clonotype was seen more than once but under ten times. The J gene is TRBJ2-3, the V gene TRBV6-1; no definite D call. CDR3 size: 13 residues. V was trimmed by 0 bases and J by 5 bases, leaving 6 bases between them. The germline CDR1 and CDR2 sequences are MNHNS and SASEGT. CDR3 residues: CASSEASEDTQYF. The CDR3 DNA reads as TGTGCCAGCAGTGAAGCATCAGAAGATACGCAGTATTTT.

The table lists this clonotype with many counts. The DNA of the CDR3 is TGCAGTGCTAGAAGGGGGGGAACCTATGGCTACACCTTC. Translated, it gives CSARRGGTYGYTF. The chain employs TRBV20-1 and TRBJ1-2; maybe TRBD1 (6 bases). The V end was cut by 2 bases, the J end by 4 bases, with 11 bases between. Germline CDR1 DFQATT, CDR2 SNEGSKA (reference sequence). This CDR3 has 13 residues.

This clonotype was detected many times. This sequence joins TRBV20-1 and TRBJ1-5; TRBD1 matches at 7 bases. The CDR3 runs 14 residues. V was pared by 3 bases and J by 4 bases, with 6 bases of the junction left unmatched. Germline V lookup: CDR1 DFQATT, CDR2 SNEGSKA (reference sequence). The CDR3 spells CSARTGRLNQPQHF. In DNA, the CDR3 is TGCAGTGCTAGGACAGGGAGATTAAATCAGCCCCAGCATTTT.

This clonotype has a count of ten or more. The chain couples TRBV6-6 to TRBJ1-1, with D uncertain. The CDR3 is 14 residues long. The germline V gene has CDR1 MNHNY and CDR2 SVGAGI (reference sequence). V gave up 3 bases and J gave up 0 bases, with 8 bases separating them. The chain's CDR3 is CASSYSVVNTEAFF. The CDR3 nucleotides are TGTGCCAGCAGTTATTCGGTGGTGAACACTGAAGCTTTCTTT.

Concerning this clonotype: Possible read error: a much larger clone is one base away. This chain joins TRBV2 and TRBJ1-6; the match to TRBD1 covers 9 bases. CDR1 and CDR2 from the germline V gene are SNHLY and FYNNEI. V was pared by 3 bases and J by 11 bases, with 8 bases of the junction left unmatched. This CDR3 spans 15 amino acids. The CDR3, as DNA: TGTGCCAGCAGTGAGACAGGGGGTGAGAATCCACCCCTCCACTTT. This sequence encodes CASSETGGENPPLHF.